What follows are 6 T cell receptor beta chains derived from one specimen sequenced in a study of somatic mutations in cytotoxic T cells in rheumatoid arthritis. Measured with immunoSEQ multiplex PCR; TCRdb has only the in-frame clones, and not every one. The sample lists about 20,000 clones; around 84% were seen once. The sample taken for sequencing was CD8+ T cells sorted from blood. These receptors were obtained from a woman aged 40 to 49 with rheumatoid arthritis.

The V call is TRBV9, the J call TRBJ2-3; tentatively, D is TRBD1 (5 bases). The V gene's germline CDR1 is SGDLS and CDR2 YYNGEE. CDR3 length equals 12 residues. The V gene lost 3 bases and the J gene lost 5 bases, with 7 bases spanning the gap. The CDR3 sequence: CASSGQIDTQYF. Here the CDR3 DNA reads TGTGCCAGCAGCGGACAGATAGATACGCAGTATTTT. The variable domain in full, completed from reference TRBV9 and TRBJ2-3, reads DSGVTQTPKHLITATGQRVTLRCSPRSGDLSVYWYQQSLDQGLQFLIQYYNGEERAKGNILERFSAQQFPDLHSELNLSSLELGDSALYFCASSGQIDTQYFGPGTRLTVL.

CDR3 bases: TGTGCCAGCAGCCTCAGGGAGGGGGACGACACTGAAGCTTTCTTT. Translating gives CASSLREGDDTEAFF. V is TRBV7-9 and J is TRBJ1-1; D is perhaps TRBD1 (6 bases). V lost 5 bases to trimming and J lost 3 bases, with 16 bases between them. Germline V gene data show CDR1 as SEHNR and CDR2 as FQNEAQ (reference sequence). The CDR3 spans 15 residues.

The CDR3 DNA reads as TGTGCCAGCAGCTACCCTAGCGGGCCTCGCCCAGAGACCCAGTACTTC. This gives the protein CASSYPSGPRPETQYF. The chain has TRBV13 and TRBJ2-5, with 8 nucleotides matching TRBD2. The V gene end was trimmed by 4 bases and the J gene end by 4 bases; junction bases not matched to a gene: 11. CDR3 size: 16 residues. Germline V gene data show CDR1 as PRHDT and CDR2 as FYEKMQ (reference sequence).

The chain joins TRBV6-5 to TRBJ2-2, with 8 bases aligning to TRBD1. Trimming at V came to 7 bases and at J to 2 bases, leaving 6 bases not matched to a gene. This CDR3 has 15 residues. The germline gives CDR1 MNHEY, CDR2 SVGAGI. CDR3 sequence: CASTQTGENTGELFF. The CDR3 DNA sequence: TGTGCCAGCACCCAGACAGGGGAAAACACCGGGGAGCTGTTTTTT.

This chain joins TRBV19 and TRBJ1-1; possible D gene TRBD1, 6 bases. This CDR3 has 14 amino acids. Germline CDR1 is LNHDA and CDR2 is SQIVND (reference sequence). V was trimmed by 6 bases and J by 5 bases, leaving 16 bases between them. The CDR3 DNA reads TGTGCCAGTAGCAATACAGGGCCGGGGACTGAAGCTTTCTTT. The encoded protein is CASSNTGPGTEAFF.

V usage is TRBV5-1 and J usage is TRBJ2-1, with TRBD1 matching over 9 bases. V trimming: 0 bases; J trimming: 4 bases; junction bases outside the gene matches: 5. Germline loops: CDR1 SGHRS, CDR2 YFSETQ. The CDR3 is 16 amino acids. CDR3 amino acids: CASSLVAGTGYNEQFF. CDR3 bases: TGCGCCAGCAGCTTGGTGGCCGGGACAGGGTACAATGAGCAGTTCTTC.